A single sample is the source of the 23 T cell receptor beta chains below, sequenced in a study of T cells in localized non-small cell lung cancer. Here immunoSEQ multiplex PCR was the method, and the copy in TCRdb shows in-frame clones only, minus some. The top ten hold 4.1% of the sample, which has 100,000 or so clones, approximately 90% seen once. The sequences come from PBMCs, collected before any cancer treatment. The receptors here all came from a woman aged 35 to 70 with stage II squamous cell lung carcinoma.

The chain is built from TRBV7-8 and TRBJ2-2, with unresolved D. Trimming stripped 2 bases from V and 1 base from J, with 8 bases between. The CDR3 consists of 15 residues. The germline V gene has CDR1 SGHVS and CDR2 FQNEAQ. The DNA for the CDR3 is TGTGCCAGCAGCTTACGACAAGGGAACACCGGGGAGCTGTTTTTT. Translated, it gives CASSLRQGNTGELFF.

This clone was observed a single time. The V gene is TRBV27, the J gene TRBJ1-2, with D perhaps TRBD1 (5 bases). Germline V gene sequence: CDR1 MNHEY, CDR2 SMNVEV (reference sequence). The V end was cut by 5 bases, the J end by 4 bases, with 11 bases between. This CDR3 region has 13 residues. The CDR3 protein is CASSNTGLYGYTF. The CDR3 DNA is TGTGCCAGCAGTAACACAGGTCTCTATGGCTACACCTTC.

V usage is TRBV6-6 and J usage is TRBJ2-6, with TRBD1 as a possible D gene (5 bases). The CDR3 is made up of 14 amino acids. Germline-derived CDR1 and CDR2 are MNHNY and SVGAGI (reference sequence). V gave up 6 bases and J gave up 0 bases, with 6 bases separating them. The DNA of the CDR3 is TGTGCCAGCAGAGGGGCCTCTGGGGCCAACGTCCTGACTTTC. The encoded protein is CASRGASGANVLTF.

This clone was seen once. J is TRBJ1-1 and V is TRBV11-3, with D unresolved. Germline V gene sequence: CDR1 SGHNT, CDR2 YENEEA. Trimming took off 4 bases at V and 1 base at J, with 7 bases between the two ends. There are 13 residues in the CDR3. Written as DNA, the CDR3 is TGTGCCAGCAGCTCTACCCCGAACACTGAAGCTTTCTTT. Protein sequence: CASSSTPNTEAFF.

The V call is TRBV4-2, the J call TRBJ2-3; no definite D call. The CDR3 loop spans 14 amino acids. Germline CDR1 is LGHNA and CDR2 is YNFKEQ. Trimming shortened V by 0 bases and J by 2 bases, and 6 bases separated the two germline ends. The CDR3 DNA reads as TGTGCCAGCAGCCAAGATCTTAACACAGATACGCAGTATTTT. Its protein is CASSQDLNTDTQYF.

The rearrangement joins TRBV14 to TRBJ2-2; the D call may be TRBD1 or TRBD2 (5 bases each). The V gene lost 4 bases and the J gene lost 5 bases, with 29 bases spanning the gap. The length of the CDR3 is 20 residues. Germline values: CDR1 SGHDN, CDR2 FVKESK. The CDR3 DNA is TGTGCCAGCAGCCCGATAAAAGAGGGGTACCTAGGACATCCAACCGGGGAGCTGTTTTTT. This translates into CASSPIKEGYLGHPTGELFF.

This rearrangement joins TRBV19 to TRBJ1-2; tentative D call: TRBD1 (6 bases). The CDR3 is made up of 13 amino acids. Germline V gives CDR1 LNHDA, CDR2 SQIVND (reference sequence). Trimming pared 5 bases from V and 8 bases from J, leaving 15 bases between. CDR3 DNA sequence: TGTGCCAGTAGTGCCGGGACAAGCTTCGGCTACACCTTC. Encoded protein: CASSAGTSFGYTF.

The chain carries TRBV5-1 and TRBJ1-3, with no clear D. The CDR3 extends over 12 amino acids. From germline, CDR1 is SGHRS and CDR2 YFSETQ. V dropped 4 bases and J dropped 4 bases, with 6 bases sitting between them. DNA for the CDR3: TGCGCCAGCAGCCCCGGAGGAAACACCATATATTTT. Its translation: CASSPGGNTIYF. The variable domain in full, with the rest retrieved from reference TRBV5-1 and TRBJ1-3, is KAGVTQTPRYLIKTRGQQVTLSCSPISGHRSVSWYQQTPGQGLQFLFEYFSETQRNKGNFPGRFSGRQFSNSRSEMNVSTLELGDSALYLCASSPGGNTIYFGEGSWLTVV.

In DNA form, the CDR3 reads TGTGCCCCCGGGGCTAGCAAGGCGGTTCCCCAGTACTTC. Translation gives CAPGASKAVPQYF. The J gene is TRBJ2-5, the V gene TRBV2, with D perhaps being TRBD1 or TRBD2 (5 bases each). The CDR3 is 13 residues long. Germline CDR1 and CDR2: SNHLY and FYNNEI. The V end was cut by 11 bases, the J end by 9 bases, with 22 bases between. The full variable domain, completed using reference TRBV2 and TRBJ2-5, is EPEVTQTPSHQVTQMGQEVILRCVPISNHLYFYWYRQILGQKVEFLVSFYNNEISEKSEIFDDQFSVERPDGSNFTLKIRSTKLEDSAMYFCAPGASKAVPQYFGPGTRLLVL.

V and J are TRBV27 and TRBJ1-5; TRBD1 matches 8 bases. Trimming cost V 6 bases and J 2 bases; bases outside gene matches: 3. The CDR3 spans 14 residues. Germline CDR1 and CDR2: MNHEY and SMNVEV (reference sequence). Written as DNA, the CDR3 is TGTGCCAGCAGCTACAGGGGGGGCAATCAGCCCCAGCATTTT. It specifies CASSYRGGNQPQHF.

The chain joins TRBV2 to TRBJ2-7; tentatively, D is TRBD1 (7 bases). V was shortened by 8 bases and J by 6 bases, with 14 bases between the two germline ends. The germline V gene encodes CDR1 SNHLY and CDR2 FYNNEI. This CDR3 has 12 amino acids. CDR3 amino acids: CASHRQGGEQYF. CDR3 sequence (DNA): TGTGCCAGCCACCGGCAGGGGGGCGAGCAGTACTTC.

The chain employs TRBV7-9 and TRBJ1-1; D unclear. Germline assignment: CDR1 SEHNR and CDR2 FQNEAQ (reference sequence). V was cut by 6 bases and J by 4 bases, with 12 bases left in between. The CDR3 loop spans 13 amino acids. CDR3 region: CASSLKEATEAFF. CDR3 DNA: TGTGCCAGCAGTCTCAAAGAGGCCACTGAAGCTTTCTTT.

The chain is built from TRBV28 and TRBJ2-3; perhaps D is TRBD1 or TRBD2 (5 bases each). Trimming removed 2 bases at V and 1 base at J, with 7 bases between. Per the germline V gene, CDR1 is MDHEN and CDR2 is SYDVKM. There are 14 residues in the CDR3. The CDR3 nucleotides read TGTGCCAGCAGTTTAGGGACGGGCACAGATACGCAGTATTTT. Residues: CASSLGTGTDTQYF. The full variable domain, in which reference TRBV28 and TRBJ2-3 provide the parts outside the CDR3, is DVKVTQSSRYLVKRTGEKVFLECVQDMDHENMFWYRQDPGLGLRLIYFSYDVKMKEKGDIPEGYSVSREKKERFSLILESASTNQTSMYLCASSLGTGTDTQYFGPGTRLTVL.

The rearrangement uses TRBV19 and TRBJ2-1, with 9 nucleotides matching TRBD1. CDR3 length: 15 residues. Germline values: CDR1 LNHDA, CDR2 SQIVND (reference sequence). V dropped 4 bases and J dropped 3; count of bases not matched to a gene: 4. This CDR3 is CASSSGQGFYNEQFF. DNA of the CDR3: TGTGCCAGTAGTAGTGGACAGGGGTTCTACAATGAGCAGTTCTTC.

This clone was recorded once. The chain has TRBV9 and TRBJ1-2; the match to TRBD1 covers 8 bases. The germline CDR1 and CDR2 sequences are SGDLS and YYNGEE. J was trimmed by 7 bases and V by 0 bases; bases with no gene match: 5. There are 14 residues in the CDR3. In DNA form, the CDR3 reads TGTGCCAGCAGCGTAGGTGACAGGGGCCGTGGCTACACCTTC. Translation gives CASSVGDRGRGYTF.

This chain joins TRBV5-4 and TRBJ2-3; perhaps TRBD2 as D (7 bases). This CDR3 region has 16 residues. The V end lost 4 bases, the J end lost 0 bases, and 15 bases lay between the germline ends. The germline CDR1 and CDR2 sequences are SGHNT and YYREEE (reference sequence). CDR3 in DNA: TGTGCCAGCAGCGGGGGCGGGGGAGCTAGCACAGATACGCAGTATTTT. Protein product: CASSGGGGASTDTQYF. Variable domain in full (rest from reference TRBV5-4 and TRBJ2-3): ETGVTQSPTHLIKTRGQQVTLRCSSQSGHNTVSWYQQALGQGPQFIFQYYREEENGRGNFPPRFSGLQFPNYSSELNVNALELDDSALYLCASSGGGGASTDTQYFGPGTRLTVL.

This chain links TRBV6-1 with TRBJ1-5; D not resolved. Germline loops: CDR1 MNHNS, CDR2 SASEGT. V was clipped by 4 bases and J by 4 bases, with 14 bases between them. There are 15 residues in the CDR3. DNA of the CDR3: TGTGCCAGCAGTGCGAGGGAATTCGGTAATCAGCCCCAGCATTTT. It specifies CASSAREFGNQPQHF.

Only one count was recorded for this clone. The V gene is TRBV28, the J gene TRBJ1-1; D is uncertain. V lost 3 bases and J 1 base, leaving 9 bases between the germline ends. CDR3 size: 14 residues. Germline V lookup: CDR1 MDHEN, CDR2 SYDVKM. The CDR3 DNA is TGTGCCAGCAGTTTGAGTAGGTCGAACACTGAAGCTTTCTTT. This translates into CASSLSRSNTEAFF. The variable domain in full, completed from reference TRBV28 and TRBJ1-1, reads DVKVTQSSRYLVKRTGEKVFLECVQDMDHENMFWYRQDPGLGLRLIYFSYDVKMKEKGDIPEGYSVSREKKERFSLILESASTNQTSMYLCASSLSRSNTEAFFGQGTRLTVV.

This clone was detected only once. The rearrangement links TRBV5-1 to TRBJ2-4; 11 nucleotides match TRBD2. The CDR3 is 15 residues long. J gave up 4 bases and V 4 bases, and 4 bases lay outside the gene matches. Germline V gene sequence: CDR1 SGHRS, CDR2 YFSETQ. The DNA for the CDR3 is TGCGCCAGCAGCCATGGGACTAGCGGAAAAAACATTCAGTACTTC. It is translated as CASSHGTSGKNIQYF. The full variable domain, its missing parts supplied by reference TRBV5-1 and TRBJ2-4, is KAGVTQTPRYLIKTRGQQVTLSCSPISGHRSVSWYQQTPGQGLQFLFEYFSETQRNKGNFPGRFSGRQFSNSRSEMNVSTLELGDSALYLCASSHGTSGKNIQYFGAGTRLSVL.

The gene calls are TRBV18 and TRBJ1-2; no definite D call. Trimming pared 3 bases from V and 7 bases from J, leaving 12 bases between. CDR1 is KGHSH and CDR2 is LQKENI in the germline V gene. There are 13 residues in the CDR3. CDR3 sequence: CASSPAEGSGYTF. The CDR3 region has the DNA TGTGCCAGCTCACCTGCTGAGGGTAGTGGCTACACCTTC.

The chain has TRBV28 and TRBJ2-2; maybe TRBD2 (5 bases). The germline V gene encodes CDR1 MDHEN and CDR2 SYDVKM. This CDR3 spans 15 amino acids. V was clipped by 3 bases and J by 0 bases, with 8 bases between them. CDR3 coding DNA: TGTGCCAGCAGTTTGGGAGCCCCGAACACCGGGGAGCTGTTTTTT. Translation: CASSLGAPNTGELFF.

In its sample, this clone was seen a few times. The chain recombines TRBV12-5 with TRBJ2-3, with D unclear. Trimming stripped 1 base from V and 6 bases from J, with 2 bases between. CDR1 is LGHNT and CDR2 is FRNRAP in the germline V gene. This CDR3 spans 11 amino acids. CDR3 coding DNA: TGTGCTAGTGGTTTGGGGGATACGCAGTATTTT. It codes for CASGLGDTQYF.

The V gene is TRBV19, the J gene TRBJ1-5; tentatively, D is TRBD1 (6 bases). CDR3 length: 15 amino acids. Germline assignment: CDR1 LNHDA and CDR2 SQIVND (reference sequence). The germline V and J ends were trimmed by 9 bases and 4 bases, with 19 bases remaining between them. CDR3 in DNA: TGTGCCAGCACCCAGAATACAGGGCCAAATCAGCCCCAGCATTTT. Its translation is CASTQNTGPNQPQHF.